Following are 7 T cell receptor beta chains from one sample sequenced in a study of blood T cell repertoires in COVID-19. Sequencing was performed with immunoSEQ multiplex PCR; in TCRdb, only in-frame clones are kept and a portion is missing. Among more than 90,000 clones, about 70% were seen once, and the ten largest hold roughly 24%. The sequenced material came from peripheral blood. Receptors were obtained from a woman aged 55-69 years in a cohort sampled during active or convalescent COVID-19.

V gene TRBV28 combines with J gene TRBJ2-1, with 9 bases fitting TRBD2. Germline V gene lookup returns CDR1 MDHEN and CDR2 SYDVKM. The CDR3 covers 14 residues. After removal of 5 bases from V and 2 bases from J, the junction contained 1 base not matched to a gene. The CDR3 DNA sequence: TGTGCCAGCAGTCCTAGCGGGGCCTACAATGAGCAGTTCTTC. This codes for CASSPSGAYNEQFF. The full variable domain, rest sourced from reference TRBV28 and TRBJ2-1, is DVKVTQSSRYLVKRTGEKVFLECVQDMDHENMFWYRQDPGLGLRLIYFSYDVKMKEKGDIPEGYSVSREKKERFSLILESASTNQTSMYLCASSPSGAYNEQFFGPGTRLTVL.

The V call is TRBV6-5, the J call TRBJ1-1, with 9 nucleotides matching TRBD1. CDR3 length: 16 residues. Germline V gene sequence: CDR1 MNHEY, CDR2 SVGAGI. The V gene end was trimmed by 4 bases and the J gene end by 0 bases; junction bases not matched to a gene: 6. CDR3 sequence reads: CASSFGTGFMNTEAFF. The CDR3 region has the DNA TGTGCCAGCAGTTTCGGGACAGGGTTCATGAACACTGAAGCTTTCTTT.

The gene calls are TRBV30 and TRBJ2-7, with D perhaps TRBD1 (6 bases). The V and J ends lost 5 bases and 3 bases respectively, with 17 bases between them. Germline V gives CDR1 GTSNPN, CDR2 SVGIG (reference sequence). The CDR3 spans 14 residues. CDR3: CAWGIRDTSYEQYF. As DNA, the CDR3 is TGTGCCTGGGGGATCCGGGACACGAGCTACGAGCAGTACTTC.

This clone occurred once. The chain couples TRBV3-1 (or the pseudogene TRBV3-2) to TRBJ2-5; TRBD1 might be the D (5 bases). Between the trimmed V and J ends, which lost 5 bases and 9 bases, there was a span of 13 bases. Germline-derived CDR1 and CDR2 are LGHDT and YNNKEL (reference sequence). This CDR3 has 12 amino acids. In nucleotides, the CDR3 is TGTGCCAGCAGCATATCTCCCAGGGCCCAGTACTTC. Translating gives CASSISPRAQYF.

This clone showed up many times. The rearrangement links TRBV19 to TRBJ1-6; 7 nucleotides line up with TRBD1. The CDR3 length is 17 residues. Germline V gene data show CDR1 as LNHDA and CDR2 as SQIVND (reference sequence). With 0 bases clipped from V and 4 bases from J, the junction kept 6 bases outside the gene matches. CDR3 DNA sequence: TGTGCCAGTAGTATAGATCTGGCAGGGGGGTATAATTCACCCCTCCACTTT. Protein sequence: CASSIDLAGGYNSPLHF. Looking up the rest from reference TRBV19 and TRBJ1-6 gives the full variable domain: DGGITQSPKYLFRKEGQNVTLSCEQNLNHDAMYWYRQDPGQGLRLIYYSQIVNDFQKGDIAEGYSVSREKKESFPLTVTSAQKNPTAFYLCASSIDLAGGYNSPLHFGNGTRLTVT.

The V and J genes are TRBV10-3 and TRBJ2-3, with D possibly matching TRBD1 (5 bases). Germline V CDR1 and CDR2: ENHRY, SYGVKD. Trimming cost V 5 bases and J 1 base, with 16 bases left between them. The length of the CDR3 is 16 residues. The CDR3 bases are TGTGCCATCAGTCGGAATAACATACAGGGCACAGATACGCAGTATTTT. It specifies CAISRNNIQGTDTQYF.

The CDR3 sequence: CASSFRTSDSYNEQFF. The CDR3 bases are TGCGCCAGCAGCTTCCGGACTAGCGACTCCTACAATGAGCAGTTCTTC. The rearrangement uses TRBV5-1 and TRBJ2-1, with 9 bases lining up with TRBD2. The CDR3 spans 16 residues. Trimming at V came to 2 bases and at J to 0 bases, leaving 3 bases not matched to a gene. Germline V gives CDR1 SGHRS, CDR2 YFSETQ.